Following are 4 T cell receptor beta chains from one sample sequenced in a study of control samples from healthy donors and cancer patients. Data came from immunoSEQ multiplex PCR; TCRdb stores just in-frame clones and leaves some out. Seen here are 200,000 or so clones, 85% to 95% observed once, and the top ten hold about 1.6%. The sequencing sample was made of blood. The receptors come from a man aged 45 to 65 in good health.

V usage is TRBV6-1 and J usage is TRBJ1-5; the D gene is possibly TRBD1 (5 bases). Trimming removed 2 bases at V and 7 bases at J, with 21 bases between. CDR3 size: 17 residues. Germline loops: CDR1 MNHNS, CDR2 SASEGT. CDR3 bases: TGTGCCAGCAGTGAAACTCTCACCGGGACTCTTTGGCAGCCCCAGCATTTT. Protein sequence: CASSETLTGTLWQPQHF.

This chain joins TRBV27 and TRBJ2-7; TRBD1 matches at 9 bases. CDR1 and CDR2 (germline): MNHEY, SMNVEV (reference sequence). The trim removed 5 bases at V and 2 bases at J, leaving 7 bases unmatched. This CDR3 region has 15 residues. The chain's CDR3 is CASSPTGTGTYEQYV. CDR3 nucleotides: TGTGCCAGCAGTCCGACCGGGACAGGGACCTACGAGCAGTACGTC.

V is TRBV10-3 and J is TRBJ2-4; D gene ambiguous. Germline V CDR1 and CDR2: ENHRY, SYGVKD. V lost 0 bases and J lost 8, with 11 bases in between. The CDR3 is made up of 14 amino acids. The CDR3 sequence: CAISESIGADIQYF. DNA of the CDR3: TGTGCCATCAGTGAGTCGATCGGTGCAGACATTCAGTACTTC.

The chain links TRBV3-1 (or the pseudogene TRBV3-2) to TRBJ2-1; 10 bases are a match to TRBD1. The CDR3 spans 14 residues. Germline V lookup: CDR1 LGHDT, CDR2 YNNKEL (reference sequence). After removal of 4 bases from V and 6 bases from J, the junction contained 3 bases not matched to a gene. In DNA form, the CDR3 reads TGTGCCAGCAGCCGCGGGACAGGGGTCAATGAGCAGTTCTTC. It is translated as CASSRGTGVNEQFF.